What follows are 26 T cell receptor beta chains derived from one specimen sequenced in a study of T-cell memory formation after mild COVID-19. TCRdb re-called the 5' RACE reads through MiXCR, storing one row per CDR3 protein. In the table there are some 450,000 distinct CDR3 sequences, roughly 20% of which are singletons. Sequencing was done on a sample of PBMCs or a T cell subset sorted from them (not recorded which). These receptors all stem from an adult woman who had mild COVID-19 (a few samples of this study predate the infection). Cell type and time point are not known.

In regard to this clonotype: The junction departs from the called germline gene at one end, perhaps through a read error. V gene TRBV6-2 or TRBV6-3 combines with J gene TRBJ2-4, with D unclear. The CDR3 covers 15 residues. Germline lookup yields CDR1 MNHEY and CDR2 SVGEGT. CDR3: CASGPPSIAKHIQYF. The CDR3 nucleotides read TGTGCCAGCGGCCCGCCATCGATAGCCAAACACATTCAGTACTTC.

The sample holds a few counts of this clonotype. This chain joins TRBV4-1 and TRBJ2-5, with D possibly TRBD1 on 6 matching bases. Per the germline V gene, CDR1 is MGHRA and CDR2 is YSYEKL. Trimming stripped 4 bases from V and 1 base from J, with 10 bases between. The CDR3 runs to 14 residues. Here the CDR3 reads CASSPGTIQETQYF. CDR3 coding DNA: TGCGCCAGCAGCCCCGGGACAATCCAAGAGACCCAGTACTTC.

This clonotype came up a few times. This chain connects TRBV13 to TRBJ2-5, with D perhaps matching TRBD2 (7 bases). This CDR3 region has 17 residues. V lost 0 bases and J lost 4, with 18 bases in between. Germline V gene lookup returns CDR1 PRHDT and CDR2 FYEKMQ (reference sequence). The CDR3 DNA sequence: TGTGCCAGCAGCTTAGGCTACAGGGAGGGGCGCGGAGAGACCCAGTACTTC. Its protein is CASSLGYREGRGETQYF.

V is TRBV5-1 and J is TRBJ1-1; TRBD1 is a possible D gene (6 bases). Germline V gene sequence: CDR1 SGHRS, CDR2 YFSETQ. The CDR3 contains 16 residues. Trimming cost V 4 bases and J 1 base, with 17 bases left between them. The CDR3 loop reads CASSVRDTTRNTEAFF. In DNA form, the CDR3 reads TGCGCCAGCAGCGTACGGGACACCACGAGGAACACTGAAGCTTTCTTT.

The rearrangement joins TRBV3-1 to TRBJ2-4; D possibly corresponds to TRBD1 (6 bases). Germline CDR1 is LGHDT and CDR2 is YNNKEL (reference sequence). Trimming removed 4 bases from V and 8 bases from J, with 15 bases in between. The CDR3 is 14 residues long. The chain's CDR3 is CASSPWTAWDIQYF. CDR3 nucleotide sequence: TGTGCCAGCAGCCCTTGGACAGCGTGGGACATTCAGTACTTC. The full variable domain, completed using reference TRBV3-1 and TRBJ2-4, is DTAVSQTPKYLVTQMGNDKSIKCEQNLGHDTMYWYKQDSKKFLKIMFSYNNKELIINETVPNRFSPKSPDKAHLNLHINSLELGDSAVYFCASSPWTAWDIQYFGAGTRLSVL.

The chain combines TRBV6-1 with TRBJ1-2; 7 nucleotides match TRBD1. V shed 7 bases, J shed 5 bases, and the junction held 10 bases outside the gene matches. The germline CDR1 and CDR2 sequences are MNHNS and SASEGT. The length of the CDR3 is 14 residues. CDR3 in amino acids: CASTLLGTEYGYTF. CDR3 bases: TGTGCCAGCACCCTTCTCGGGACAGAATATGGCTACACCTTC.

This clonotype showed up just once. V and J are TRBV24-1 and TRBJ2-5, with D perhaps matching TRBD1 (6 bases). From germline, CDR1 is KGHDR and CDR2 SFDVKD. The CDR3 sequence is 12 residues long. Trimming removed 6 bases from V and 3 bases from J, with 7 bases in between. The CDR3 region is CATSPGEETQYF. For the CDR3, the DNA is TGTGCCACCAGTCCAGGGGAAGAGACCCAGTACTTC.

The sample holds a few counts of this clonotype. The chain employs TRBV5-4 and TRBJ2-7, with D perhaps matching TRBD2 (5 bases). V lost 4 bases and J lost 6, with 20 bases in between. CDR3 length equals 15 residues. Per germline, CDR1 SGHNT and CDR2 YYREEE (reference sequence). DNA of the CDR3: TGTGCCAGCAGCGGCGCTCGGGGTCCAGGAAGCGAGCAGTACTTC. It is translated as CASSGARGPGSEQYF.

V and J are TRBV11-2 and TRBJ1-6; TRBD1 might be the D (6 bases). The ends were cut back, 1 base at V and 13 bases at J, with 8 bases in the middle. CDR3 size: 12 residues. The germline gives CDR1 SGHAT, CDR2 FQNNGV. The CDR3 DNA reads TGTGCCAGCAGCTTAGTCAGGGGTCCCCTCCACTTT. Amino acid sequence: CASSLVRGPLHF.

V usage is TRBV24-1 and J usage is TRBJ2-1, with D uncertain. The CDR3 is made up of 13 amino acids. Per germline, CDR1 KGHDR and CDR2 SFDVKD. Trimming shortened V by 5 bases and J by 3 bases, and 7 bases separated the two germline ends. CDR3 sequence reads: CATSASSYNEQFF. The CDR3 region has the DNA TGTGCCACCAGTGCCTCCAGCTACAATGAGCAGTTCTTC.

This clonotype was counted between two and nine times. The J gene is TRBJ1-2, the V gene TRBV7-2; D remains unclear. CDR1 and CDR2 (germline): SGHTA, FQGNSA. The CDR3 runs 14 residues. The V end was cut by 6 bases, the J end by 3 bases, with 14 bases between. The CDR3 region has the DNA TGTGCCAGCAGTCCTCTCGCGCGGGACTATGGCTACACCTTC. It is translated as CASSPLARDYGYTF. The entire variable domain, with the rest obtained from reference TRBV7-2 and TRBJ1-2, is as follows: GAGVSQSPSNKVTEKGKDVELRCDPISGHTALYWYRQSLGQGLEFLIYFQGNSAPDKSGLPSDRFSAERTGGSVSTLTIQRTQQEDSAVYLCASSPLARDYGYTFGSGTRLTVV.

The rearrangement joins TRBV6-5 to TRBJ2-6, with 8 positions matching TRBD2. This CDR3 comprises 20 residues. Germline V CDR1 and CDR2: MNHEY, SVGAGI. V gave up 4 bases and J gave up 0 bases; unmatched junction bases: 14. CDR3 sequence reads: CASSSPPGGGILSGANVLTF. DNA for the CDR3: TGTGCCAGCAGTTCTCCACCCGGCGGGGGGATTCTCTCTGGGGCCAACGTCCTGACTTTC.

The chain employs TRBV19 and TRBJ1-1; TRBD1 agrees at 7 bases. Germline loops: CDR1 LNHDA, CDR2 SQIVND (reference sequence). The length of the CDR3 is 14 residues. V lost 7 bases to trimming and J lost 0 bases; unmatched junction nucleotides: 5. As DNA, the CDR3 is TGTGCCAGTAAAAGCCAGGGGGTGAACACTGAAGCTTTCTTT. This gives the protein CASKSQGVNTEAFF.

This clonotype was counted a few times. CDR3 residues: CASSLGRPFRQFF. Here the CDR3 DNA reads TGTGCCAGCAGTTTGGGCAGGCCGTTTCGGCAGTTCTTC. This chain links TRBV28 with TRBJ2-1; the D is unclear. Trimming took off 3 bases at V and 12 bases at J, with 15 bases between the two ends. The length of the CDR3 is 13 residues. Per the germline V gene, CDR1 is MDHEN and CDR2 is SYDVKM. Filled out from reference TRBV28 and TRBJ2-1, the complete variable domain reads DVKVTQSSRYLVKRTGEKVFLECVQDMDHENMFWYRQDPGLGLRLIYFSYDVKMKEKGDIPEGYSVSREKKERFSLILESASTNQTSMYLCASSLGRPFRQFFGPGTRLTVL.

The rearrangement uses TRBV4-1 and TRBJ2-3, with a possible D match to TRBD1 (5 bases). This CDR3 has 18 amino acids. In germline, CDR1 is MGHRA, CDR2 YSYEKL. Trimming took 2 bases from V and 0 from J, leaving 18 bases between them. In DNA, the CDR3 is TGCGCCAGCAGCCAAAGATTTCCGACAGACCTGAGCACAGATACGCAGTATTTT. As protein: CASSQRFPTDLSTDTQYF.

This clonotype was observed a handful of times. The gene calls are TRBV5-1 and TRBJ2-5; 7 bases are a match to TRBD1. J lost 1 base, V lost 0 bases, and 9 bases had no gene match. The V gene's germline CDR1 is SGHRS and CDR2 YFSETQ. The CDR3 loop spans 17 amino acids. As DNA, the CDR3 is TGCGCCAGCAGCTTGGCCTTGATGACAGGGCCCCAAGAGACCCAGTACTTC. Amino acids: CASSLALMTGPQETQYF.

The V and J genes are TRBV27 and TRBJ2-2; possible D gene TRBD2, 5 bases. The CDR3 length is 14 residues. Germline CDR1 reads MNHEY; CDR2 reads SMNVEV (reference sequence). The V end lost 6 bases, the J end lost 7 bases, and 15 bases lay between the germline ends. The CDR3 DNA reads TGTGCCAGCAGCCTGACCCTGCGGGTCGGGGAGCTGTTTTTT. Encoded protein: CASSLTLRVGELFF.

The chain joins TRBV12-3 or TRBV12-4 to TRBJ1-2; tentative D call: TRBD1 (6 bases). The V gene lost 5 bases and the J gene lost 0 bases, with 10 bases spanning the gap. The CDR3 has 14 residues. DNA of the CDR3: TGTGCCAGCAGTGGACAGCTCCCTAACTATGGCTACACCTTC. This sequence encodes CASSGQLPNYGYTF.

The V gene is TRBV7-3, the J gene TRBJ2-1; D is perhaps TRBD2 (5 bases). V was shortened by 4 bases and J by 4 bases, with 14 bases between the two germline ends. The V gene's germline CDR1 is SGHTA and CDR2 FQGTGA. The CDR3 loop spans 15 amino acids. The CDR3 here is CASSYYPGNYNEQFF. The CDR3 DNA follows: TGTGCCAGCAGCTACTACCCGGGGAATTACAATGAGCAGTTCTTC.

V gene TRBV5-4 combines with J gene TRBJ2-5; 11 bases agree with TRBD2. Germline values: CDR1 SGHNT, CDR2 YYREEE (reference sequence). V lost 4 bases, J lost 4 bases, and 9 bases stayed unmatched. CDR3 length equals 16 residues. The CDR3 DNA sequence: TGTGCCAGCAGCCCCGGTAGCGGGGGGGCTCGAGAGACCCAGTACTTC. Its translation is CASSPGSGGARETQYF.

This clonotype was recorded many times. J is TRBJ2-3 and V is TRBV12-3 or TRBV12-4, with D unresolved. Trimming took off 7 bases at V and 2 bases at J, with 13 bases between the two ends. The CDR3 covers 14 residues. The CDR3, as DNA: TGTGCCAGCACCTTGGGCTCGAACACAGATACGCAGTATTTT. This codes for CASTLGSNTDTQYF.

This clonotype was counted at least ten times. The V gene is TRBV12-3 or TRBV12-4, the J gene TRBJ1-2; D uncertain. V shed 3 bases and J shed 1 base, with 6 bases lying between them. This CDR3 is built from 13 residues. CDR3 sequence (DNA): TGTGCCAGCAGTTTGTCGAATAACTATGGCTACACCTTC. This sequence encodes CASSLSNNYGYTF.

This clonotype was found a few times. The chain uses TRBV23-1 and TRBJ2-7; no definite D call. TRBV23-1 is given ORF status, its function remaining uncertain. This CDR3 has 13 residues. V lost 0 bases and J lost 7, with 10 bases in between. The CDR3 DNA is TGCGCCAGCAGTCAATCGTGGGATAAAGAGCAGTACTTC. Translation: CASSQSWDKEQYF.

The chain joins TRBV9 to TRBJ1-2; TRBD1 is a possible D gene (6 bases). The CDR3 sequence is 16 residues long. V shed 4 bases and J shed 0 bases, with 16 bases lying between them. Germline values: CDR1 SGDLS, CDR2 YYNGEE. CDR3 in DNA: TGTGCCAGCAGCCCCGGGGGGGGGGCCGCTAACTATGGCTACACCTTC. As protein: CASSPGGGAANYGYTF.

This clonotype was observed many times. This CDR3 is CASTYSTGKISAAFF. Written as DNA, the CDR3 is TGTGCCAGCACCTACTCGACAGGGAAGATTTCCGCAGCTTTCTTT. The chain recombines TRBV12-3 or TRBV12-4 with TRBJ1-1; the match to TRBD1 covers 7 bases. The CDR3 totals 15 residues. V lost 7 bases and J lost 10; bases outside the gene matches: 18.

This clonotype was detected a few times. The chain recombines TRBV5-1 with TRBJ2-7; TRBD1 or TRBD2 may be the D gene (5 bases each). This CDR3 spans 15 amino acids. Germline V CDR1 and CDR2: SGHRS, YFSETQ. V lost 5 bases, J lost 7 bases, and 22 bases lay in between. The CDR3 spells CASRTTGTPTTEQYF. The CDR3 DNA follows: TGCGCCAGCAGAACGACCGGGACCCCTACAACGGAGCAGTACTTC. Full variable domain (outside the CDR3, taken from reference TRBV5-1 and TRBJ2-7): KAGVTQTPRYLIKTRGQQVTLSCSPISGHRSVSWYQQTPGQGLQFLFEYFSETQRNKGNFPGRFSGRQFSNSRSEMNVSTLELGDSALYLCASRTTGTPTTEQYFGPGTRLTVT.